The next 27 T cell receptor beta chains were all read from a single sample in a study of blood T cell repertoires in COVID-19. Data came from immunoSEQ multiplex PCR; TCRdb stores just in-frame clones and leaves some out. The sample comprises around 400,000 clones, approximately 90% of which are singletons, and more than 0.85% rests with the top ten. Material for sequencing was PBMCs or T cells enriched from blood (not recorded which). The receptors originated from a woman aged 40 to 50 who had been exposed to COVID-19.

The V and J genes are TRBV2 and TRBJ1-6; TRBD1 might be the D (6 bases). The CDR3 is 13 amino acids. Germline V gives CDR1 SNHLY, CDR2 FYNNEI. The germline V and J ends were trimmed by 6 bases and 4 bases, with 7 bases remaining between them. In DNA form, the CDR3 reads TGTGCCAGCAGCCAGGGGTATAATTCACCCCTCCACTTT. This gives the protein CASSQGYNSPLHF.

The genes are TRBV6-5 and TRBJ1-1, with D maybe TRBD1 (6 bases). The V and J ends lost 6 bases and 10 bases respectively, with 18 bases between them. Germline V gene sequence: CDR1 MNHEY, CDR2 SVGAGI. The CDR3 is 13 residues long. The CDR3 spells CASRTTGIGVAFF. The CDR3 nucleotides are TGTGCCAGCAGAACTACAGGGATTGGTGTAGCTTTCTTT.

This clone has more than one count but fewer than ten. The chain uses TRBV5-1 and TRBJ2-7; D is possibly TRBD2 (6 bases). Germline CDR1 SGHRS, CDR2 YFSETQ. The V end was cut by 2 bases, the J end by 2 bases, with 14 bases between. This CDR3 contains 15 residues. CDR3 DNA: TGCGCCAGCAGCTTCGGCGGGGTCTTGCCCTACGAGCAGTACTTC. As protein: CASSFGGVLPYEQYF.

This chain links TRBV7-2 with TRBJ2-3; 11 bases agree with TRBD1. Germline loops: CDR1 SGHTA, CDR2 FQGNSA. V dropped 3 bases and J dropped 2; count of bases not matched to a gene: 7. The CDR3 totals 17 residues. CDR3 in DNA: TGTGCCAGCAGCTTGGGGACAGGGGGTCTGCTCACAGATACGCAGTATTTT. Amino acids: CASSLGTGGLLTDTQYF.

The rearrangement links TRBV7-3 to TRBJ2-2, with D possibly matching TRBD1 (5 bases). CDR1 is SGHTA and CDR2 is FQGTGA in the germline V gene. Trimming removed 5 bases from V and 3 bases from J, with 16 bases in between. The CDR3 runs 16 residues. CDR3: CASSHVGGADTGELFF. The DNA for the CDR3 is TGTGCCAGCAGCCACGTCGGTGGGGCCGACACCGGGGAGCTGTTTTTT.

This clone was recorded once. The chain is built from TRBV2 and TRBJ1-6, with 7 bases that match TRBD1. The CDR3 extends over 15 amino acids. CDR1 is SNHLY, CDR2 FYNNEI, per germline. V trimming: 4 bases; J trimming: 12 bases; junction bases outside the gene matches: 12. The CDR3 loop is CASSVLPTGTIPLHF. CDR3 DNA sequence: TGTGCCAGCAGTGTTCTCCCGACAGGGACGATACCCCTCCACTTT.

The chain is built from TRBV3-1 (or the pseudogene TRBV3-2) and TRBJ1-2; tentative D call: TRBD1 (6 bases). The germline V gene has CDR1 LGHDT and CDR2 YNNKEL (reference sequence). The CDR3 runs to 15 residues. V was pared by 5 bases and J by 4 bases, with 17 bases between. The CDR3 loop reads CASSSYDRTFYGYTF. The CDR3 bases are TGTGCCAGCAGCTCCTATGACAGGACTTTCTATGGCTACACCTTC.

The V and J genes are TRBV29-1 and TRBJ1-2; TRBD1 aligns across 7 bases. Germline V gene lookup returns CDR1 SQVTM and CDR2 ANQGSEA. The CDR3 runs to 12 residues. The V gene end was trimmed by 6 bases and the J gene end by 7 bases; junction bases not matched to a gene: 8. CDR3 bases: TGCAGCGTGTCGACAGGGCTTAGTGGCTACACCTTC. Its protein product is CSVSTGLSGYTF.

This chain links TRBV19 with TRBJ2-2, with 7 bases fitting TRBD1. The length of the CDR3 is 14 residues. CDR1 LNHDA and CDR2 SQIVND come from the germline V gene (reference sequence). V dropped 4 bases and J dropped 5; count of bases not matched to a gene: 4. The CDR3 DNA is TGTGCCAGTAGTAAAGGGACAGCAACCGGGGAGCTGTTTTTT. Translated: CASSKGTATGELFF.

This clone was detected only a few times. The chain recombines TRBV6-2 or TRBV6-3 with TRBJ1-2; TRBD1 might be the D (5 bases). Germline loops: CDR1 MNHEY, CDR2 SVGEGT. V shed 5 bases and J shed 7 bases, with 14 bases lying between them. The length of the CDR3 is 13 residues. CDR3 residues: CASSDGTGGGYTF. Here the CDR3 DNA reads TGTGCCAGCAGTGACGGGACTGGTGGTGGCTACACCTTC.

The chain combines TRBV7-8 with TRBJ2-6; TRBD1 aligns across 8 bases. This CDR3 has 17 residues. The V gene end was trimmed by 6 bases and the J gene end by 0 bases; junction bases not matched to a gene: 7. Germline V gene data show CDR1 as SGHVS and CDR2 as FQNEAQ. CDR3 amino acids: CASRRRGRSSGANVLTF. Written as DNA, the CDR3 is TGTGCCAGCAGACGCAGGGGGCGTAGCTCTGGGGCCAACGTCCTGACTTTC.

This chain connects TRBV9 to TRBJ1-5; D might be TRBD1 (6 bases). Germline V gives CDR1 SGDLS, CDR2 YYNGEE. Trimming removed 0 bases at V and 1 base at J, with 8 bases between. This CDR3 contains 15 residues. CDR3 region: CASSVAGQSNQPQHF. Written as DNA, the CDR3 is TGTGCCAGCAGCGTAGCTGGACAGAGCAATCAGCCCCAGCATTTT.

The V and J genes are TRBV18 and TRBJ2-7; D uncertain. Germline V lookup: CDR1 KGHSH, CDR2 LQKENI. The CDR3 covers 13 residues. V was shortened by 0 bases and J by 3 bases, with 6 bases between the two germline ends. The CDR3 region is CASSPPPGYEQYF. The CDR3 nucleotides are TGTGCCAGCTCACCACCTCCAGGCTACGAGCAGTACTTC.

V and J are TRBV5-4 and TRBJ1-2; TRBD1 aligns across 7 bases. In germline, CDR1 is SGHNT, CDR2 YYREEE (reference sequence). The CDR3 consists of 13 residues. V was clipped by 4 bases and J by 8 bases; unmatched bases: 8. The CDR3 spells CASSPDRVGGYTF. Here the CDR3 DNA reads TGTGCCAGCAGCCCCGACAGGGTGGGAGGCTACACCTTC. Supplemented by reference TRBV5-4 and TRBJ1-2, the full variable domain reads ETGVTQSPTHLIKTRGQQVTLRCSSQSGHNTVSWYQQALGQGPQFIFQYYREEENGRGNFPPRFSGLQFPNYSSELNVNALELDDSALYLCASSPDRVGGYTFGSGTRLTVV.

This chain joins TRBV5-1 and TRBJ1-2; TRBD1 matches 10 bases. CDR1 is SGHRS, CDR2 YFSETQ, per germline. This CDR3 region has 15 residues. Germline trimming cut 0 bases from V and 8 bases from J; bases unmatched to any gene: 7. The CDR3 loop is CASSLEGTGAGGYTF. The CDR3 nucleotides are TGCGCCAGCAGCTTGGAAGGGACAGGGGCCGGGGGCTACACCTTC.

CDR3 amino acids: CASSLSSGYGYTF. In nucleotides, the CDR3 is TGTGCCAGCAGTTTGTCGTCCGGGTATGGCTACACCTTC. The chain recombines TRBV12-3 or TRBV12-4 with TRBJ1-2; D not resolved. This CDR3 is built from 13 residues. V was trimmed by 3 bases and J by 5 bases, leaving 10 bases between them.

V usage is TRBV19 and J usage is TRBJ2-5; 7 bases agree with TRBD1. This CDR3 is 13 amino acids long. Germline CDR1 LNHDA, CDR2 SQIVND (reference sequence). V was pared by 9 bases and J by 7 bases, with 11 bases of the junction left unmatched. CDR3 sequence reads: CASRDSPSWTQYF. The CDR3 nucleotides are TGTGCCAGCCGGGACAGTCCTTCGTGGACCCAGTACTTC.

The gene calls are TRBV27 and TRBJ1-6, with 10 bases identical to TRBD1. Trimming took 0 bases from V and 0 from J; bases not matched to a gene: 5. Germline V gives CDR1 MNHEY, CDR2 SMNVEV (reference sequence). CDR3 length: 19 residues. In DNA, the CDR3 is TGTGCCAGCAGTTTATCGCGCCGGGACAGGGGCTCCTATAATTCACCCCTCCACTTT. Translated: CASSLSRRDRGSYNSPLHF.

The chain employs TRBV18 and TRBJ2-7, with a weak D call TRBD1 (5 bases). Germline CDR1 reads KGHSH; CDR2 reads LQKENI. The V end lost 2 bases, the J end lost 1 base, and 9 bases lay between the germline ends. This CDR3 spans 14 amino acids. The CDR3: CASSPSRASYEQYF. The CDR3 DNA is TGTGCCAGCTCACCATCCAGGGCTTCCTACGAGCAGTACTTC.

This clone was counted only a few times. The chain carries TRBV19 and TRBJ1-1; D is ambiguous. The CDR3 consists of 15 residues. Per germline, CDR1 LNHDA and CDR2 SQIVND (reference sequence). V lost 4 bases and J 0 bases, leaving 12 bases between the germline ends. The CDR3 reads CASSNSGSVNTEAFF. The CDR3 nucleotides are TGTGCCAGTAGTAACAGCGGATCAGTGAACACTGAAGCTTTCTTT.

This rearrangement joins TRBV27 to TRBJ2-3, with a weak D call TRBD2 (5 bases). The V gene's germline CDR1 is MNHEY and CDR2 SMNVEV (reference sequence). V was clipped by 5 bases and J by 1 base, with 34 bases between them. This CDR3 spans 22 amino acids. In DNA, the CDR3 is TGTGCCAGCAGTCACGAGCCTCCAAAACAATTCGTAGCGAACAGCCGCACAGATACGCAGTATTTT. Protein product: CASSHEPPKQFVANSRTDTQYF.

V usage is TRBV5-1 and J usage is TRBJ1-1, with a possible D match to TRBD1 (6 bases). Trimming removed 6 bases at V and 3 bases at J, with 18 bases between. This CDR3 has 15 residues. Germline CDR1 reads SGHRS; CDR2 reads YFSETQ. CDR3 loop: CASTRTAQGYTEAFF. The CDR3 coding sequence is TGCGCCAGCACGCGGACAGCCCAGGGGTACACTGAAGCTTTCTTT. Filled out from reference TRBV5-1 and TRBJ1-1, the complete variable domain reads KAGVTQTPRYLIKTRGQQVTLSCSPISGHRSVSWYQQTPGQGLQFLFEYFSETQRNKGNFPGRFSGRQFSNSRSEMNVSTLELGDSALYLCASTRTAQGYTEAFFGQGTRLTVV.

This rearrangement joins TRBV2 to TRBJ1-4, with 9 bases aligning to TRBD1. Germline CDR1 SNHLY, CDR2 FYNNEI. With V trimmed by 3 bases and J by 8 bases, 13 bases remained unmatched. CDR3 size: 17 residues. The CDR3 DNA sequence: TGTGCCAGCAGTGAGGGGACAGGGTGGTCGAAAGAGGAAAAACTGTTTTTT. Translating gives CASSEGTGWSKEEKLFF.

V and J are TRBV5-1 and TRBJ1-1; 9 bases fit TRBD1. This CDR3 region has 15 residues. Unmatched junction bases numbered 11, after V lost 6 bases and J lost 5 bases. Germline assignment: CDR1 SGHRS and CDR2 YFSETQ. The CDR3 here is CASTPGSTGGTEAFF. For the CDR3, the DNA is TGCGCCAGCACCCCAGGGTCGACAGGGGGGACTGAAGCTTTCTTT.

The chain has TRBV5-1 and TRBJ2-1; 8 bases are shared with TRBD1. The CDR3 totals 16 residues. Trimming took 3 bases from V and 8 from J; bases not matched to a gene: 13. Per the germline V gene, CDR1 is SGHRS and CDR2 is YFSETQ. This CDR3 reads CASSSGLRQGFDEQFF. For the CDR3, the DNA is TGCGCCAGCAGCTCGGGTCTGAGACAGGGGTTCGATGAGCAGTTCTTC. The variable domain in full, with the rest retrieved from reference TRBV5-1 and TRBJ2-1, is KAGVTQTPRYLIKTRGQQVTLSCSPISGHRSVSWYQQTPGQGLQFLFEYFSETQRNKGNFPGRFSGRQFSNSRSEMNVSTLELGDSALYLCASSSGLRQGFDEQFFGPGTRLTVL.

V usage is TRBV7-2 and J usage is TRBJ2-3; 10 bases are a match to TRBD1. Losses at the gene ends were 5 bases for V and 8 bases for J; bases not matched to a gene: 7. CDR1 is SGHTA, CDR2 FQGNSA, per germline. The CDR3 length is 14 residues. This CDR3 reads CASSRGGTGVTQYF. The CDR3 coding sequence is TGTGCCAGCAGCAGAGGCGGGACAGGGGTTACGCAGTATTTT.

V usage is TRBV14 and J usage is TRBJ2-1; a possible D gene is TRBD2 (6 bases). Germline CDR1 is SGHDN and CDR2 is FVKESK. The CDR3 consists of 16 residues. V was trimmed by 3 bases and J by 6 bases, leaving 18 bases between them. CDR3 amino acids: CASSQRDGFGGNEQFF. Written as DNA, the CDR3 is TGTGCCAGCAGCCAGAGGGACGGTTTCGGGGGCAATGAGCAGTTCTTC.